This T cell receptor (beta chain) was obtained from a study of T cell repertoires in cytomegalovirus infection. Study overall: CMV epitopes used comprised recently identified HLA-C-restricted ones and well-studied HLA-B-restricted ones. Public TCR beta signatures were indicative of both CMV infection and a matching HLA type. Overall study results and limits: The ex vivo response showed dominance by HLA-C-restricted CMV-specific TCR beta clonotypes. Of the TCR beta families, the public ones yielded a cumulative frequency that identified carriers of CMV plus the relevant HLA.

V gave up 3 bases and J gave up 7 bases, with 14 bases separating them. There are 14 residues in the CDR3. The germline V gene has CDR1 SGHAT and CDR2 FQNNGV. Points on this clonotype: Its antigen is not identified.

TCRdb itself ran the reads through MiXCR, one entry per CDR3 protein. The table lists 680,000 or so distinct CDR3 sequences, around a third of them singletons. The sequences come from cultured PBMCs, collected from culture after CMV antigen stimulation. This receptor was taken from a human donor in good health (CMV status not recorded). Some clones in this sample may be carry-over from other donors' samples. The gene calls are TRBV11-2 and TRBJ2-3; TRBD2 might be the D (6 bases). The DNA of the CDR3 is TGTGCCAGCAGCTTGTTATCCGGGAGAAATACGCAGTATTTT. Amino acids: CASSLLSGRNTQYF.